Listed below are T cell receptor beta chains from one sample, sequenced in a study of shared clonotypes between healthy human individuals. The repertoire was sequenced with immunoSEQ multiplex PCR; TCRdb's copy has only in-frame clones and lacks some. The repertoire has roughly 2.4 million clones, around 95% of them found once; the top ten carry 0.1% to 0.15%. Sequenced: naive CD4+ T cells sorted from blood. These receptor sequences come from a man aged 18 to 30 in good health. Both conserved end residues are part of each CDR3. D genes are given only for firm matches. Size values are once, few and many counts, or a class for expanded clones, and some rows have none.

len	abundance	v_gene	d_gene	j_gene	CDR3aa	CDR3nt
14	-	TRBV9	TRBD2	TRBJ2-5	CASSVGLAGETQYF	TGTGCCAGCAGCGTAGGGCTAGCGGGAGAGACCCAGTACTTC
15	-	TRBV10-1	-	TRBJ2-2	CASSESTKNTGELFF	TGCGCCAGCAGTGAGTCCACAAAGAACACCGGGGAGCTGTTTTTT
14	-	TRBV10-3	TRBD1	TRBJ2-7	CAISRQGSSYEQYF	TGTGCCATCAGTAGACAGGGTTCCTCCTACGAGCAGTACTTC
18	-	TRBV5-1	TRBD2	TRBJ2-1	CASSLASQREFSYNEQFF	TGCGCCAGCAGCTTGGCCTCCCAGCGGGAGTTCTCCTACAATGAGCAGTTCTTC
14	-	TRBV6-6	-	TRBJ2-7	CATKIGGGLKEQYF	TGTGCCACGAAAATTGGTGGGGGCTTAAAAGAGCAGTACTTC
18	-	TRBV10-2	-	TRBJ1-3	CASSATLGQPLSGNTIYF	TGCGCCAGCAGTGCGACTCTTGGACAGCCACTCTCTGGAAACACCATATATTTT
14	-	TRBV10-3	-	TRBJ1-1	CAISESGGGTEAFF	TGTGCCATCAGTGAGTCAGGGGGGGGAACTGAAGCTTTCTTT
15	-	TRBV5-4	-	TRBJ2-5	CASSLTQGIGETQYF	TGTGCCAGCAGCTTGACTCAGGGGATCGGGGAGACCCAGTACTTC
14	-	TRBV30	TRBD2	TRBJ2-7	CAWNLAGSSYEQYF	TGTGCCTGGAACCTAGCGGGGAGCTCCTACGAGCAGTACTTC
15	-	TRBV7-5	-	TRBJ2-3	CARSLGGQFTDTQYF	TGTGCCAGAAGCTTAGGGGGACAGTTCACAGATACGCAGTATTTT
13	-	TRBV2	-	TRBJ2-2	CASIGGHGGELFF	TGTGCCAGCATCGGGGGGCATGGCGGGGAGCTGTTTTTT
11	-	TRBV19	-	TRBJ1-1	CATLRSTEAFF	TGTGCCACCCTCAGGTCCACTGAAGCTTTCTTT
12	-	TRBV5-6	-	TRBJ1-1	CASSFKYTEAFF	TGTGCCAGCAGCTTTAAGTACACTGAAGCTTTCTTT
15	-	TRBV18	-	TRBJ1-5	CASSPAVVSNQPQHF	TGTGCCAGCTCACCGGCGGTCGTTAGCAATCAGCCCCAGCATTTT
14	-	TRBV25-1	-	TRBJ1-2	CASSELHSNYGYTF	TGTGCCAGCAGTGAACTCCACAGTAACTATGGCTACACCTTC
13	-	TRBV12-5	-	TRBJ1-1	CASALTVFAEAFF	TGTGCTAGTGCCCTGACAGTATTCGCTGAAGCTTTCTTT
14	-	TRBV7-9	-	TRBJ1-6	CASSLGGGETPLHF	TGTGCCAGCAGCTTAGGAGGGGGGGAAACACCCCTCCACTTT
16	-	TRBV28	-	TRBJ1-1	CASSTDSRATNTEAFF	TGTGCCAGCAGTACGGACAGCCGAGCGACGAACACTGAAGCTTTCTTT
15	-	TRBV11-2	-	TRBJ2-3	CASSEQRSRTDTQYF	TGTGCCAGCAGCGAACAGCGATCCCGCACAGATACGCAGTATTTT
14	once	TRBV9	TRBD1	TRBJ2-7	CASSAGDSRAEQYF	TGTGCCAGCAGCGCAGGGGACAGCAGGGCCGAGCAGTACTTC
15	-	TRBV6-5	TRBD2	TRBJ2-1	CASRLAGASYNEQFF	TGTGCCAGCAGGCTAGCGGGGGCCTCCTACAATGAGCAGTTCTTC
15	-	TRBV27	-	TRBJ1-6	CASSFGGFYNSPLHF	TGTGCCAGCAGTTTCGGGGGTTTCTATAATTCACCCCTCCACTTT
15	-	TRBV7-2	TRBD2	TRBJ2-3	CASSLWRGGTDTQYF	TGTGCCAGCAGCTTATGGCGGGGGGGCACAGATACGCAGTATTTT
14	-	TRBV12-5	-	TRBJ1-1	CASGAGHPNTEAFF	TGTGCTAGTGGCGCGGGACACCCGAACACTGAAGCTTTCTTT
12	-	TRBV7-3	TRBD1	TRBJ2-1	CASSSQGNEQFF	TGTGCCAGCAGCTCACAGGGGAATGAGCAGTTCTTC
12	-	TRBV7-2	-	TRBJ1-6	CASSPTISPLHF	TGTGCCAGCAGCCCGACAATATCACCCCTCCACTTT
15	-	TRBV7-2	-	TRBJ1-1	CASSLAGRLNTEAFF	TGTGCCAGCAGCTTAGCGGGACGCTTGAACACTGAAGCTTTCTTT
15	-	TRBV29-1	TRBD1	TRBJ2-3	CSVERDSKSTDTQYF	TGCAGCGTTGAAAGGGACAGCAAGAGCACAGATACGCAGTATTTT